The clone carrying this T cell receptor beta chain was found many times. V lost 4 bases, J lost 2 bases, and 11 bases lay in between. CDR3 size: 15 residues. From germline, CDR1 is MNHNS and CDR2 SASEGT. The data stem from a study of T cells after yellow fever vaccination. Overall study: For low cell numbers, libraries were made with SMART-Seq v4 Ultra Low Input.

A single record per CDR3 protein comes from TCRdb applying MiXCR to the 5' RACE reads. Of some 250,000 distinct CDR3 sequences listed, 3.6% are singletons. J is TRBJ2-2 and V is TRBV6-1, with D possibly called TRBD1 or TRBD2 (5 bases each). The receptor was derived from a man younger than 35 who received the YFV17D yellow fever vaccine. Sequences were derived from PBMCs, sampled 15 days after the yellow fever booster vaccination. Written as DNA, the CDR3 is TGTGCCAGCAGTGCCGGGGCTTTTAACACCGGGGAGCTGTTTTTT. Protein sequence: CASSAGAFNTGELFF.